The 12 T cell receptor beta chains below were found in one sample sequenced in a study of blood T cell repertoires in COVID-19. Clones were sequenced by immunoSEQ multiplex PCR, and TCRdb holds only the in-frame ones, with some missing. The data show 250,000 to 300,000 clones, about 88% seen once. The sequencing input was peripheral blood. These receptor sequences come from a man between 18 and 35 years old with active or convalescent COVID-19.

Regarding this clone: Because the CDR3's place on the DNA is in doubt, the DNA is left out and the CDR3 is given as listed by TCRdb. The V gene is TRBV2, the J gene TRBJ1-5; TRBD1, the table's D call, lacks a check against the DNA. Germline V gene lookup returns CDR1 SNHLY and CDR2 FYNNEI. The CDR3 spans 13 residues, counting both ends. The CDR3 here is CASILGPDQPQHF.

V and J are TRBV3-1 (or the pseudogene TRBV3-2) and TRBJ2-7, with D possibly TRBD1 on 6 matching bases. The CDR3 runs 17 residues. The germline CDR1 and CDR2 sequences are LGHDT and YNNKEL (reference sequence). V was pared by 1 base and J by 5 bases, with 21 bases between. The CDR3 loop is CASSQVLYGPQGHEQYF. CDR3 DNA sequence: TGTGCCAGCAGCCAAGTCCTATACGGACCGCAGGGGCACGAGCAGTACTTC.

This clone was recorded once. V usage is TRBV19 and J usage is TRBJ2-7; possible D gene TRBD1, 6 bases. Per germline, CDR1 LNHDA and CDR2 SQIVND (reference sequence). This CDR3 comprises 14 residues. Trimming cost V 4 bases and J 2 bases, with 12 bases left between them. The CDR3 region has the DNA TGTGCCAGTAGTACCTACAGGGTGGCCTACGAGCAGTACTTC. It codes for CASSTYRVAYEQYF.

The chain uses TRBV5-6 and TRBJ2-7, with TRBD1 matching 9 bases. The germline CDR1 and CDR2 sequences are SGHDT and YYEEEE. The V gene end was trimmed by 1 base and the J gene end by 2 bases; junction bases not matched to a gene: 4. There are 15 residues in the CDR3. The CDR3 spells CASSLWDRDTYEQYF. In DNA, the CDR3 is TGTGCCAGCAGCTTGTGGGACAGGGACACCTACGAGCAGTACTTC.

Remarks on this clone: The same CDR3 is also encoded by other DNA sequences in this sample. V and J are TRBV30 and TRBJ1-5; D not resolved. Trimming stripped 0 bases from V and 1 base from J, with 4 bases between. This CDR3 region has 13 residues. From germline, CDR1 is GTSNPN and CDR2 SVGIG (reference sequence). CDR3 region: CAWSVRSNQPQHF. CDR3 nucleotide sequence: TGTGCCTGGAGTGTACGGAGCAATCAGCCCCAGCATTTT.

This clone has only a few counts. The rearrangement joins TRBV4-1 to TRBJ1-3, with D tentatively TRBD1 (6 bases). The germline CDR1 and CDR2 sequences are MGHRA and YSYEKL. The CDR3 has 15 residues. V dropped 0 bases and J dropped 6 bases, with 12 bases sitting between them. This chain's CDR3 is CASSQDGGRVNTIYF. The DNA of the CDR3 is TGCGCCAGCAGCCAAGACGGGGGGCGCGTAAACACCATATATTTT.

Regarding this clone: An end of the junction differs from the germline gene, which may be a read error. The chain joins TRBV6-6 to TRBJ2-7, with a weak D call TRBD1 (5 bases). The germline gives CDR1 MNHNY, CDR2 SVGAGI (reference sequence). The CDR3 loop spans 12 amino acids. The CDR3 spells CASSYSGPERYF. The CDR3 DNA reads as TGTGCCAGCAGTTACTCGGGGCCCGAGCGGTACTTC.

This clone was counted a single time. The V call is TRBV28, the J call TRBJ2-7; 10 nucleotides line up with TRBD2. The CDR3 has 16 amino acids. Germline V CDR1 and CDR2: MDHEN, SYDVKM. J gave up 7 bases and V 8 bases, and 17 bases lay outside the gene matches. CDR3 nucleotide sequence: TGTGCCAGCTGCCTTTTACCGGGACTAGCGCTAATGGAGCAGTACTTC. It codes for CASCLLPGLALMEQYF.

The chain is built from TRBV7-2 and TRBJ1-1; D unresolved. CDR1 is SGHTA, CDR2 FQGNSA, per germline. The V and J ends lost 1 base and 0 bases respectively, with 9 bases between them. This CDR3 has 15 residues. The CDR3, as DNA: TGTGCCAGCAGCTTAGTGTCTTCAGTGAACACTGAAGCTTTCTTT. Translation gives CASSLVSSVNTEAFF.

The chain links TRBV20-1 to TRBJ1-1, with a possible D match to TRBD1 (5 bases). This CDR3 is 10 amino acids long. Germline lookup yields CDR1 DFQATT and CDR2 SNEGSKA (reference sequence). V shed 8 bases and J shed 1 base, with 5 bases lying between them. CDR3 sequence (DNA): TGCAGTACAGGGAACACTGAAGCTTTCTTT. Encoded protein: CSTGNTEAFF.

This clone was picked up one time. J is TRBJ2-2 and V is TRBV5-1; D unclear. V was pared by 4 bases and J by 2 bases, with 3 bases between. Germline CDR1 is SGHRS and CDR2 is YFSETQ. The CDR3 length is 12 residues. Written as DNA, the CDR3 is TGCGCCAGCAGCCAAAACACCGGGGAGCTGTTTTTT. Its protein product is CASSQNTGELFF.

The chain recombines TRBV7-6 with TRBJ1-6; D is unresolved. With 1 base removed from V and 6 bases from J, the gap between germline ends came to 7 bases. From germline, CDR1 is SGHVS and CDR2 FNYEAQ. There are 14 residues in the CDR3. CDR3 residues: CASSLGSVNSPLHF. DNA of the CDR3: TGTGCCAGCAGCTTAGGATCAGTTAATTCACCCCTCCACTTT.